The sequence of this TCR beta chain was determined in a study of PD-L1 blockade in urothelial cancer. Study-wide background: It was around 2014 that patients started atezolizumab at 1,200 mg intravenously every 3 weeks. There were a median of around 140,000 T cells in blood samples.

Study-wide findings and caveats: Lower pretreatment blood TCR clonality, under the median, predicted better survival, researchers reported.

Time point reported: pretreatment peripheral blood. A remark on this clone: Its antigen is currently unknown.

Germline V gene data show CDR1 as GTSNPN and CDR2 as SVGIG (reference sequence). The CDR3 contains 17 residues. V was cut by 3 bases and J by 2 bases, with 17 bases left in between. Here immunoSEQ multiplex PCR was the method, and the copy in TCRdb shows in-frame clones only, minus some. The sample has about 16,000 clones, around nine tenths seen once; the top ten hold about an eighth. The sequencing used PBMCs, collected around atezolizumab (anti-PD-L1) treatment. This TCR derives from a man in his sixties or seventies with urothelial cancer. The chain employs TRBV30 and TRBJ2-6; D call uncertain. The CDR3, as DNA: TGTGCCTGGAGGGATACTGGGCAGACCCCTGGGGCCAACGTCCTGACTTTC. This encodes CAWRDTGQTPGANVLTF.